The clone carrying this TCR beta chain was recorded many times. The data originate from a study of human T cells and chemical hapten exposure. About the study: Donors were sensitized with 2% DPC on the upper inner arm.

This CDR3 spans 15 amino acids. Germline loops: CDR1 SGHTA, CDR2 FQGTGA. Trimming removed 2 bases from V and 4 bases from J, with 15 bases in between. One entry per CDR3 protein results from TCRdb running MiXCR on the RACE reads. The table includes approximately 71,000 distinct CDR3 sequences, over 7.5% detected once. Regarding time point: patch test 1, 2 weeks after DPC sensitization. Treatment defined: therapeutic diphenylcyclopropenone sensitization with weekly scalp DPC. The input for sequencing was whole blood, taken in connection with sensitization to the hapten diphenylcyclopropenone (DPC). V and J are TRBV7-3 and TRBJ2-7; no clear D gene. The sequence was collected from a woman in her forties with alopecia areata. Some clones in this sample may be carry-over from other donors' samples. The CDR3 nucleotides read TGTGCCAGCAGCTTAGATGGCAGCCCTGGTTACGAGCAGTACTTC. Its protein is CASSLDGSPGYEQYF.